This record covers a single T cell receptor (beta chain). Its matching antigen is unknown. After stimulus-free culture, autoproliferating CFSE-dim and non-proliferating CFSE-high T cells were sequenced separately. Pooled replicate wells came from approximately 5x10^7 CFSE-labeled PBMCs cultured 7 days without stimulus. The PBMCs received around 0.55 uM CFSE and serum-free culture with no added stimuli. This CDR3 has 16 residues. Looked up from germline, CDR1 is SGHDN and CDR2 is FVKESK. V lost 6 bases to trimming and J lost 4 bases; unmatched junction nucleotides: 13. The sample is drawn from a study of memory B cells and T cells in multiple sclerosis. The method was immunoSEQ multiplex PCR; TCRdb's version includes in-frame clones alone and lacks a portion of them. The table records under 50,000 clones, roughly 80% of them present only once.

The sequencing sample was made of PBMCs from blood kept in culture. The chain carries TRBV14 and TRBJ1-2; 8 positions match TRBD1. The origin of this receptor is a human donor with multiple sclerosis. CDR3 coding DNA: TGTGCCAGCAGTCCGACAAGGGGGACAGGAGCCTATGGCTACACCTTC. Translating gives CASSPTRGTGAYGYTF.